The rows below give T cell receptor beta chains drawn from one sample of a study of cytotoxic CD8 clonotypes in ibrutinib-treated CLL. The repertoire was sequenced with immunoSEQ multiplex PCR; TCRdb's copy has only in-frame clones and lacks some. The repertoire includes 110,000 to 150,000 clones, approximately 90% of them detected once, and roughly a tenth sits in the top ten. The sequenced sample was PBMCs, obtained after 12 months of ibrutinib treatment. The receptors stem from a human donor with chronic lymphocytic leukemia. Both conserved end residues are part of each CDR3. D genes are given only for firm matches. Rows give clone size only sometimes, using once, few, many, or a class for an expanded clone.

NA	TRBV7-9	NA	TRBJ1-4	TGTGCCAGCAGCTCGAGGGCGACTAATGAAAAACTGTTTTTT	CASSSRATNEKLFF
NA	TRBV27	TRBD2	TRBJ2-3	TGTGCCAGCAGTTCAATGACGGGACTAGCGGGAGCGGTGGATACGCAGTATTTT	CASSSMTGLAGAVDTQYF
NA	TRBV5-1	NA	TRBJ2-3	TGCGCCAGCAGCCCGGGACTTCGAGTCACAGATACGCAGTATTTT	CASSPGLRVTDTQYF
NA	TRBV7-2	NA	TRBJ1-4	TGTGCCAGCAGCCGTGCCCTTGACGAAAAACTGTTTTTT	CASSRALDEKLFF
NA	TRBV7-9	TRBD1	TRBJ2-3	TGTGCCAGCAGCTGGACGACAGGGATAAATACGCAGTATTTT	CASSWTTGINTQYF
NA	TRBV11-3	NA	TRBJ2-7	TGTGCCAGCAGCTCCGGGACTTCCCCGCACGAGCAGTACTTC	CASSSGTSPHEQYF
NA	TRBV6-5	NA	TRBJ2-7	TGTGCCAGCACTGGGGGGGCGGGGGAGCAGTACTTC	CASTGGAGEQYF
NA	TRBV5-4	NA	TRBJ2-2	TGTGCCAGCAGCCGTCAGGCGGCGAACACCGGGGAGCTGTTTTTT	CASSRQAANTGELFF
NA	TRBV28	NA	TRBJ2-7	TGTGCCAGCCGACAGGGAGGGCTCGACGAGCAGTACTTC	CASRQGGLDEQYF
few	TRBV5-6	NA	TRBJ1-3	TGTGCCAGCAGCTTGGACCTGAATACAATATATTTT	CASSLDLNTIYF
NA	TRBV29-1	NA	TRBJ1-4	TGCAGCGCTAACCTTGCAACTAATGAAAAACTGTTTTTT	CSANLATNEKLFF
NA	TRBV7-6	TRBD1	TRBJ1-2	TGTGCCAGCAGCTTACTTACCGACAGGGACTATGGCTACACCTTC	CASSLLTDRDYGYTF
once	TRBV4-2	TRBD1	TRBJ2-7	TGTGCCAGCAGCCAAGGGGCCGGGACAGGATACGAGCAGTACTTC	CASSQGAGTGYEQYF
NA	TRBV11-3	NA	TRBJ2-7	TGTGCCAGCAGCTTAAAGCTCGGCGAGCAGTACTTC	CASSLKLGEQYF
once	TRBV10-3	NA	TRBJ2-7	TGTGCCATCAGGGGGACCGAGACCGTTTACGAGCAGTACTTC	CAIRGTETVYEQYF
NA	TRBV19	NA	TRBJ2-1	TGTGCCAGTACATCCGGGGACCTTTTTTACAATGAGCAGTTCTTC	CASTSGDLFYNEQFF
NA	TRBV11-2	NA	TRBJ2-2	TGTGCCAGCAGCTTACGACCGGGAGTGGGGGTTGACGGGGAGCTGTTTTTT	CASSLRPGVGVDGELFF
NA	TRBV19	NA	TRBJ1-5	TGTGCCAGTAGTGCCAGGGGCGGAAGACAGCCCCAGCATTTT	CASSARGGRQPQHF
NA	TRBV27	NA	TRBJ1-2	TGTGCCAGCAGTTTGGGATTTAACTATGGCTACACCTTC	CASSLGFNYGYTF
NA	TRBV7-9	NA	TRBJ1-4	TGTGCCAGCAGCTTCGGGGGGGCAGACGGTGAAAAACTGTTTTTT	CASSFGGADGEKLFF
NA	TRBV19	TRBD2	TRBJ2-5	TGTGCCAGTAGTAGGACTAGCGGGATGTATTTGGAAGAGACCCAGTACTTC	CASSRTSGMYLEETQYF
NA	TRBV28	NA	TRBJ1-4	TGTGCCAGCAGCGTGGGTCGAATAGGTGAAAAACTGTTTTTT	CASSVGRIGEKLFF
NA	TRBV5-4	TRBD1	TRBJ1-1	TGTGCCAGCAGCCCACCGACAGGGAGGGGCACTGAAGCTTTCTTT	CASSPPTGRGTEAFF
NA	TRBV5-8	NA	TRBJ2-5	TGTGCCAGCAGCCGCTTCTCGGGGGCGTACGAAGAGACCCAGTACTTC	CASSRFSGAYEETQYF
NA	TRBV7-9	NA	TRBJ1-1	TGTGCCAGCAGCGGTCCAGGCGGGACTACTGAAGCTTTCTTT	CASSGPGGTTEAFF
NA	TRBV6-1	NA	TRBJ2-1	TGTGCCAGCAGCCACCTGAGGGAATCCCATGAGCAGTTCTTC	CASSHLRESHEQFF
NA	TRBV29-1	NA	TRBJ2-2	TGCAGCGTTATGGGGTCTACCGGCACCGGGGAGCTGTTTTTT	CSVMGSTGTGELFF
NA	TRBV2	NA	TRBJ1-4	TGTGCCAGCGGGCAAGATGAAAAACTGTTTTTT	CASGQDEKLFF
NA	TRBV6-5	TRBD2	TRBJ2-1	TGTGCCAGCAGTTCCAGACTAGCGGGATACAATGAGCAGTTCTTC	CASSSRLAGYNEQFF
NA	TRBV5-1	NA	TRBJ2-3	TGCGCCAGCAGCCCGTCAGTGGAAGATACGCAGTATTTT	CASSPSVEDTQYF
NA	TRBV11-2	NA	TRBJ1-2	TGTGCCAGCAGCTTAGACCAGCTTGGGGGGCTGACCAACTATGGCTACACCTTC	CASSLDQLGGLTNYGYTF
NA	TRBV9	NA	TRBJ1-3	TGTGCCAGCAGCGCCGATTTAGGCGGTGGAAACACCATATATTTT	CASSADLGGGNTIYF
NA	TRBV27	NA	TRBJ1-5	TGTGCCAGCCCCCGGTGGGGCAATCAGCCCCAGCATTTT	CASPRWGNQPQHF
NA	TRBV5-1	NA	TRBJ1-1	TGCGCCAGCAGCTTGGGTCCGAGGGCTGAAGCTTTCTTT	CASSLGPRAEAFF
NA	TRBV20-1	NA	TRBJ2-3	TGCAGTGCCGGAGATATTACGCAGTATTTT	CSAGDITQYF
NA	TRBV19	NA	TRBJ2-3	TGTGCCAGTAGTATGACGGGGGCTCCGGGTACGCAGTATTTT	CASSMTGAPGTQYF
NA	TRBV5-1	TRBD2	TRBJ2-5	TGCGCCAGCATCCCGACTAGCGGGAGTGTGACCCAGTACTTC	CASIPTSGSVTQYF
NA	TRBV7-8	TRBD1	TRBJ2-7	TGTGCCAGCAGCTTAGGAAACAGGGGATCCTACGAGCAGTACTTC	CASSLGNRGSYEQYF
NA	TRBV11-2	TRBD2	TRBJ2-1	TGTGCCAGCAGCCCGGGGGGACTAGCGGGAGTAGATGAGCAGTTCTTC	CASSPGGLAGVDEQFF
NA	TRBV29-1	TRBD2	TRBJ2-7	TGCAGCGTTGGGCCGACTAGCGGGAGCTCCTACGAGCAGTACTTC	CSVGPTSGSSYEQYF